This TCR beta chain was recovered during a study of blood T cell repertoires in COVID-19. At the level of the study: Sample material is recorded as cDNA or gDNA derived from T cells, B-cell-depleted T cells, or PBMCs.

Per germline, CDR1 SGHRS and CDR2 YFSETQ. V trimming: 4 bases; J trimming: 6 bases; junction bases outside the gene matches: 7. CDR3 length: 14 amino acids. The method was immunoSEQ multiplex PCR; TCRdb's version includes in-frame clones alone and lacks a portion of them. The data show about 390,000 clones, with more than 75% seen just once and approximately 9.3% held by the top ten. Sequenced: PBMCs or T cells enriched from blood (not recorded which). The V gene is TRBV5-1, the J gene TRBJ1-2; TRBD1 matches at 9 bases. This TCR came from a woman in her fifties or sixties who had recovered from COVID-19. CDR3 coding DNA: TGCGCCAGCAGCGCTAACAGGGGGCCCCATGGCTACACCTTC. This gives the protein CASSANRGPHGYTF.